These 20 T cell receptor beta chains were sequenced from one sample in a study of cytomegalovirus exposure and HLA in healthy donors. PCR primers comprised 60 Vbeta and 13 Jbeta primers. Some clones are missing from TCRdb's copy, which holds only in-frame ones; the method was immunoSEQ multiplex PCR. The sample carries tens of thousands of clones, around 83% recorded once. The material sequenced was PBMCs. The receptors were gathered from a man aged 25-40 years in good health and CMV-seronegative.

The rearrangement joins TRBV7-6 to TRBJ2-5, with 9 bases fitting TRBD1. Germline CDR1 reads SGHVS; CDR2 reads FNYEAQ. V lost 5 bases to trimming and J lost 5 bases; unmatched junction nucleotides: 6. CDR3 length: 14 residues. CDR3 in amino acids: CASSRDRAEETQYF. The CDR3 region has the DNA TGTGCCAGCAGCCGGGACAGGGCCGAGGAGACCCAGTACTTC. Supplemented by reference TRBV7-6 and TRBJ2-5, the full variable domain reads GAGVSQSPRYKVTKRGQDVALRCDPISGHVSLYWYRQALGQGPEFLTYFNYEAQQDKSGLPNDRFSAERPEGSISTLTIQRTEQRDSAMYRCASSRDRAEETQYFGPGTRLLVL.

V usage is TRBV25-1 and J usage is TRBJ2-3; 8 bases agree with TRBD1. V shed 7 bases, J shed 10 bases, and the junction held 16 bases outside the gene matches. Germline-derived CDR1 and CDR2 are MGHDK and SYGVNS. CDR3 size: 15 residues. The CDR3 DNA reads TGTGCCAGCACCTTGGAAGGACAGGGCCTCCCTCCGCAGTATTTT. This gives the protein CASTLEGQGLPPQYF.

V gene TRBV9 combines with J gene TRBJ2-2; D unresolved. The germline V and J ends were trimmed by 0 bases and 7 bases, with 7 bases remaining between them. The germline gives CDR1 SGDLS, CDR2 YYNGEE. The CDR3 length is 13 residues. The chain's CDR3 is CASSVVERGELFF. As DNA, the CDR3 is TGTGCCAGCAGCGTAGTCGAGCGCGGGGAGCTGTTTTTT.

The CDR3 coding sequence is TGTGCCAGCTCCTCCGGGACACTCAGGACAGATACGCAGTATTTT. This codes for CASSSGTLRTDTQYF. This chain uses TRBV9 with TRBJ2-3; D may be TRBD1 (6 bases). Germline V gene lookup returns CDR1 SGDLS and CDR2 YYNGEE. The length of the CDR3 is 15 residues. V lost 7 bases and J lost 3, with 18 bases in between.

This clone was detected once. CDR3 nucleotides: TGTGCCAGCTCACCAAATCAGGGGCGCGAAGCTTTCTTT. Translated, it gives CASSPNQGREAFF. V and J are TRBV18 and TRBJ1-1, with a weak D call TRBD1 (6 bases). CDR3 length equals 13 residues. From germline, CDR1 is KGHSH and CDR2 LQKENI. The V and J ends lost 2 bases and 8 bases respectively, with 12 bases between them. Full variable domain (remainder filled in from reference TRBV18 and TRBJ1-1): NAGVMQNPRHLVRRRGQEARLRCSPMKGHSHVYWYRQLPEEGLKFMVYLQKENIIDESGMPKERFSAEFPKEGPSILRIQQVVRGDSAAYFCASSPNQGREAFFGQGTRLTVV.

This clone was picked up a small number of times. This chain uses TRBV2 with TRBJ1-2; D perhaps matches TRBD1 (6 bases). CDR1 is SNHLY, CDR2 FYNNEI, per germline. The CDR3 totals 15 residues. V dropped 4 bases and J dropped 1 base, with 13 bases sitting between them. The CDR3 sequence: CASSGSQGINYGYTF. The DNA of the CDR3 is TGTGCCAGCAGTGGGAGTCAGGGGATTAACTATGGCTACACCTTC.

The chain employs TRBV5-4 and TRBJ2-2, with 7 bases lining up with TRBD2. V was pared by 4 bases and J by 6 bases, with 6 bases of the junction left unmatched. Germline V lookup: CDR1 SGHNT, CDR2 YYREEE (reference sequence). This CDR3 has 14 residues. CDR3 nucleotides: TGTGCCAGCAGCCCCTGGGGGGGTTCCGGGGAGCTGTTTTTT. Its translation: CASSPWGGSGELFF.

This clone was recorded once. The CDR3 protein is CASSLGGGSGKYTGELFF. The CDR3 nucleotides read TGTGCCAGCAGCTTAGGGGGGGGTAGCGGGAAGTACACCGGGGAGCTGTTTTTT. The chain links TRBV11-2 to TRBJ2-2, with 8 bases matching TRBD2. The CDR3 is 18 amino acids. CDR1 and CDR2 from the germline V gene are SGHAT and FQNNGV. V lost 1 base and J lost 3; bases outside the gene matches: 10.

The chain carries TRBV18 and TRBJ1-4; D possibly corresponds to TRBD1 (5 bases). In germline, CDR1 is KGHSH, CDR2 LQKENI. The CDR3 consists of 14 residues. The V end lost 3 bases, the J end lost 6 bases, and 11 bases lay between the germline ends. CDR3: CASSPESGDEKLFF. CDR3 bases: TGTGCCAGCTCACCTGAGTCGGGGGATGAAAAACTGTTTTTT.

The chain is built from TRBV6-5 and TRBJ1-4, with a weak D call TRBD1 (5 bases). This CDR3 spans 14 amino acids. Looked up from germline, CDR1 is MNHEY and CDR2 is SVGAGI. The V end was cut by 5 bases, the J end by 5 bases, with 12 bases between. CDR3 in DNA: TGTGCCAGCAGTAATCGACAGAAGAATGAAAAACTGTTTTTT. Translated, it gives CASSNRQKNEKLFF.

J is TRBJ1-1 and V is TRBV28, with D possibly being TRBD1 (6 bases). V lost 3 bases, J lost 10 bases, and 15 bases lay in between. This CDR3 spans 13 amino acids. Germline V gene lookup returns CDR1 MDHEN and CDR2 SYDVKM. CDR3: CASSLGGGGSAFF. The CDR3 DNA is TGTGCCAGCAGTTTGGGAGGGGGGGGTTCAGCTTTCTTT.

The chain recombines TRBV5-4 with TRBJ1-2, with D perhaps TRBD1 (6 bases). Germline V gives CDR1 SGHNT, CDR2 YYREEE (reference sequence). The CDR3 length is 13 residues. The germline V and J ends were trimmed by 4 bases and 3 bases, with 10 bases remaining between them. CDR3 DNA: TGTGCCAGCAGCCTACAGGGTGACTATGGCTACACCTTC. As protein: CASSLQGDYGYTF.

The chain joins TRBV11-1 to TRBJ2-1; 8 nucleotides match TRBD2. This CDR3 is built from 15 residues. J gave up 5 bases and V 6 bases, and 9 bases lay outside the gene matches. Germline values: CDR1 SGHAT, CDR2 FQDESV (reference sequence). This chain's CDR3 is CASRWFAGGHNEQFF. The CDR3 region has the DNA TGTGCCAGCAGGTGGTTTGCGGGGGGCCACAATGAGCAGTTCTTC.

In its sample, this clone was seen a few times. The chain is built from TRBV5-1 and TRBJ2-7; D remains ambiguous. The CDR3 is made up of 11 amino acids. The germline V gene encodes CDR1 SGHRS and CDR2 YFSETQ. Trimming stripped 4 bases from V and 7 bases from J, with 9 bases between. The CDR3: CASSGGGEQYF. The CDR3 DNA sequence: TGCGCCAGCAGCGGCGGTGGTGAGCAGTACTTC. The full variable domain, rest sourced from reference TRBV5-1 and TRBJ2-7, is KAGVTQTPRYLIKTRGQQVTLSCSPISGHRSVSWYQQTPGQGLQFLFEYFSETQRNKGNFPGRFSGRQFSNSRSEMNVSTLELGDSALYLCASSGGGEQYFGPGTRLTVT.

V gene TRBV11-3 combines with J gene TRBJ2-3, with 12 positions matching TRBD2. Per germline, CDR1 SGHNT and CDR2 YENEEA. The length of the CDR3 is 17 residues. Trimming took 2 bases from V and 5 from J; bases not matched to a gene: 8. CDR3 sequence reads: CASSLSASGGARDTQYF. The DNA of the CDR3 is TGTGCCAGCAGCTTATCCGCTAGCGGGGGGGCGAGAGATACGCAGTATTTT. Supplemented by reference TRBV11-3 and TRBJ2-3, the full variable domain reads EAGVVQSPRYKIIEKKQPVAFWCNPISGHNTLYWYLQNLGQGPELLIRYENEEAVDDSQLPKDRFSAERLKGVDSTLKIQPAELGDSAVYLCASSLSASGGARDTQYFGPGTRLTVL.

The V call is TRBV30, the J call TRBJ2-2; possible D gene TRBD2, 6 bases. Germline values: CDR1 GTSNPN, CDR2 SVGIG (reference sequence). The CDR3 extends over 14 amino acids. The V end was cut by 4 bases, the J end by 4 bases, with 13 bases between. CDR3 in DNA: TGTGCCTGGAAGCAGTTCGGGAGCACCGGGGAGCTGTTTTTT. This gives the protein CAWKQFGSTGELFF.

This clone showed up just once. The chain links TRBV19 to TRBJ2-6, with 9 bases matching TRBD1. Unmatched junction bases numbered 5, after V lost 5 bases and J lost 0 bases. In germline, CDR1 is LNHDA, CDR2 SQIVND (reference sequence). CDR3 size: 17 residues. The CDR3 coding sequence is TGTGCCAGTAGTGTCGGGACAGGGAGCTCTGGGGCCAACGTCCTGACTTTC. Its protein product is CASSVGTGSSGANVLTF.

This chain joins TRBV15 and TRBJ1-2, with a weak D call TRBD1 (5 bases). The CDR3 contains 18 residues. Germline loops: CDR1 LNHNV, CDR2 YYDKDF (reference sequence). V dropped 4 bases and J dropped 0 bases, with 21 bases sitting between them. Here the CDR3 reads CATSTRGGVMVANYGYTF. The CDR3 DNA reads as TGTGCCACCAGCACTCGGGGGGGTGTAATGGTGGCTAACTATGGCTACACCTTC.

The chain is built from TRBV6-6 and TRBJ1-2, with D unclear. The CDR3 is 14 residues long. V lost 2 bases and J lost 2, with 9 bases in between. CDR1 is MNHNY and CDR2 is SVGAGI in the germline V gene (reference sequence). CDR3 loop: CASSYSGENYGYTF. CDR3 nucleotides: TGTGCCAGCAGTTACAGCGGGGAGAACTATGGCTACACCTTC.

The chain combines TRBV5-1 with TRBJ2-5; 7 bases map to TRBD1. The ends lost 4 bases at V and 3 bases at J; junction bases unmatched: 15. CDR1 SGHRS and CDR2 YFSETQ come from the germline V gene. The CDR3 is 17 amino acids. The CDR3 reads CASSPPTGKGLEETQYF. Here the CDR3 DNA reads TGCGCCAGCAGCCCACCGACAGGGAAGGGGCTAGAAGAGACCCAGTACTTC.